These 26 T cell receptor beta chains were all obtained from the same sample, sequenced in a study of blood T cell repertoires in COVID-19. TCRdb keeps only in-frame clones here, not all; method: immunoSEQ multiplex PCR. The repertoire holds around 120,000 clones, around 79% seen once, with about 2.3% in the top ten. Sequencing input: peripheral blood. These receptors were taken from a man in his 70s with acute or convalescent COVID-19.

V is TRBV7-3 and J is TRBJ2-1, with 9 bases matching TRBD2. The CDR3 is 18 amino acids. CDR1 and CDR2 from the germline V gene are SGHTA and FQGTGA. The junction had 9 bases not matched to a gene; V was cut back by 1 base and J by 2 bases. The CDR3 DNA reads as TGTGCCAGCAGCTTAATGGGCGGGGGGGCCACCGCCTACAATGAGCAGTTCTTC. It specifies CASSLMGGGATAYNEQFF.

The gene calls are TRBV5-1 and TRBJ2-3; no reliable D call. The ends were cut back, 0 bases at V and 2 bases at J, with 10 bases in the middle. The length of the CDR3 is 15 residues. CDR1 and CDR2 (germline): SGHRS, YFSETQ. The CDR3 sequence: CASSLESFPTDTQYF. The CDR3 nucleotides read TGCGCCAGCAGCTTGGAGAGCTTCCCCACAGATACGCAGTATTTT.

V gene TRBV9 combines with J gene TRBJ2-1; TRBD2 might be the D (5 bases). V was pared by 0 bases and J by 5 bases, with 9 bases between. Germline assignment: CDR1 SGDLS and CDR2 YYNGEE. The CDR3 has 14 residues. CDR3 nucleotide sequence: TGTGCCAGCAGCGTAGGGCTAGCAGACAATGAGCAGTTCTTC. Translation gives CASSVGLADNEQFF.

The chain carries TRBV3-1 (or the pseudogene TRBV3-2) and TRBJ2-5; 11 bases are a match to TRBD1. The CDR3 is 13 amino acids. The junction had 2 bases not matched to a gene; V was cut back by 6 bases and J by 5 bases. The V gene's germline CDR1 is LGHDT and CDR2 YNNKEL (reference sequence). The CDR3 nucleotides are TGTGCCAGCAGTGGACAGGGGGCCGAGACCCAGTACTTC. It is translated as CASSGQGAETQYF.

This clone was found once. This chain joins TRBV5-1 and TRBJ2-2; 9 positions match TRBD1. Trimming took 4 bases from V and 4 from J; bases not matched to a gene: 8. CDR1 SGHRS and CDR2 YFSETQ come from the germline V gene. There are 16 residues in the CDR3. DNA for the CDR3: TGCGCCAGCAGCGGGGAACAGGGGGCTAGCACCGGGGAGCTGTTTTTT. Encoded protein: CASSGEQGASTGELFF.

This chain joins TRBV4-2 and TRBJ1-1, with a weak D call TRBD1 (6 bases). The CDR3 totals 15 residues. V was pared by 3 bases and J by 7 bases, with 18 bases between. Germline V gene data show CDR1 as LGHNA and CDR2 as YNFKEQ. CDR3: CASSHSGRGQVEAFF. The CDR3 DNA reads TGTGCCAGCAGCCACTCCGGGCGGGGGCAGGTTGAAGCTTTCTTT.

This chain's CDR3 is CSVFRDPPNYGYTF. In nucleotides, the CDR3 is TGCAGCGTATTCCGGGATCCTCCTAACTATGGCTACACCTTC. This chain connects TRBV29-1 to TRBJ1-2; D gene uncertain. Germline V lookup: CDR1 SQVTM, CDR2 ANQGSEA. This CDR3 spans 14 amino acids. Between the trimmed V and J ends, which lost 6 bases and 0 bases, there was a span of 14 bases.

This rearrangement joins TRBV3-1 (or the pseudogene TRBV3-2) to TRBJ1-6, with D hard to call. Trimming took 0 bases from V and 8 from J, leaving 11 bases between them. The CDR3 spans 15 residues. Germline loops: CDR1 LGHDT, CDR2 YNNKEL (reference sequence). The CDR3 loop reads CASSQDRAEYSPLHF. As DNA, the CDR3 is TGTGCCAGCAGCCAAGATCGAGCTGAATATTCACCCCTCCACTTT.

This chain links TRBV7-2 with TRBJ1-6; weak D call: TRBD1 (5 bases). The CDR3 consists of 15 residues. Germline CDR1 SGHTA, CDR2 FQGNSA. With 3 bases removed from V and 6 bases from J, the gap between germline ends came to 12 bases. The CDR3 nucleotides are TGTGCCAGCAGCTTGACAGACCCGCGTAATTCACCCCTCCACTTT. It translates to CASSLTDPRNSPLHF.

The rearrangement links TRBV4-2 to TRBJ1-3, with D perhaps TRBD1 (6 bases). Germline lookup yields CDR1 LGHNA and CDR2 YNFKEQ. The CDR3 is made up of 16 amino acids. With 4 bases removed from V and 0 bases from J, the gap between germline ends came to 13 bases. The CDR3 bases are TGTGCCAGCAGCCTACGGGACAAGAGCTCTGGAAACACCATATATTTT. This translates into CASSLRDKSSGNTIYF.

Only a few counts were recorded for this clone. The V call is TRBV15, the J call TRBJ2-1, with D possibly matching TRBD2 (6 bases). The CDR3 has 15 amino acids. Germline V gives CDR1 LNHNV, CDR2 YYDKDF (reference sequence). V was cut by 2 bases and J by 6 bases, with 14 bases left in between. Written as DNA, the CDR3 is TGTGCCACCAGCAGACGCGGGGAAGCGCCCAATGAGCAGTTCTTC. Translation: CATSRRGEAPNEQFF.

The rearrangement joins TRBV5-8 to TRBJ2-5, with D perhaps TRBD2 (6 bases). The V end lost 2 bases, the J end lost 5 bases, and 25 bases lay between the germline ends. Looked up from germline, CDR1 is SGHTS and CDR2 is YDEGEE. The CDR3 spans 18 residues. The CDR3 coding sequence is TGTGCCAGCAGCTTCCTTTTTAACACGACTAGTTTAGGGGAGACCCAGTACTTC. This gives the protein CASSFLFNTTSLGETQYF.

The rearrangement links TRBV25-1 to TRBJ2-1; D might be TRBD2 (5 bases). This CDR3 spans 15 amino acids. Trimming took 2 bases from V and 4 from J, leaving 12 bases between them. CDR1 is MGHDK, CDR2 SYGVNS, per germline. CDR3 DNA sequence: TGTGCCAGCAGTGAAGCCGGGATGAGGTACAATGAGCAGTTCTTC. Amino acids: CASSEAGMRYNEQFF.

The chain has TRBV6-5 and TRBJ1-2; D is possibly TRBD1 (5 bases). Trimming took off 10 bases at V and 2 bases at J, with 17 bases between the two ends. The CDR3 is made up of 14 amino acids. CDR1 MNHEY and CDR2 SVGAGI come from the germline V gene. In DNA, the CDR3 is TGTGCCACCGCCTTCGGAGGGGTGAACTATGGCTACACCTTC. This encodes CATAFGGVNYGYTF.

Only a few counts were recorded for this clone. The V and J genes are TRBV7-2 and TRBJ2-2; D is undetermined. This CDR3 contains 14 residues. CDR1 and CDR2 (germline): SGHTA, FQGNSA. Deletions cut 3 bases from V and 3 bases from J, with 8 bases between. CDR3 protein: CASSLVRDTGELFF. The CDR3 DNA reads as TGTGCCAGCAGCTTGGTACGGGACACCGGGGAGCTGTTTTTT.

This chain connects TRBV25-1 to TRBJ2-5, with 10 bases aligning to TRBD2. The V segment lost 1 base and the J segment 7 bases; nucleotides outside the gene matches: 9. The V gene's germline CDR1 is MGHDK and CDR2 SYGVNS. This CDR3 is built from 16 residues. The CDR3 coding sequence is TGTGCCAGCAGTGAATCCAGCGGGGGGGCCCCTTGGACCCAGTACTTC. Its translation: CASSESSGGAPWTQYF.

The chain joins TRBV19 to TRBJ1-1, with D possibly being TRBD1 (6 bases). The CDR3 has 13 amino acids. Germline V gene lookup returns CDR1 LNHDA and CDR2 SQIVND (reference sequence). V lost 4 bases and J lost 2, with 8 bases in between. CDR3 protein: CASSTTGNTEAFF. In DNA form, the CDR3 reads TGTGCCAGTAGTACGACAGGTAACACTGAAGCTTTCTTT.

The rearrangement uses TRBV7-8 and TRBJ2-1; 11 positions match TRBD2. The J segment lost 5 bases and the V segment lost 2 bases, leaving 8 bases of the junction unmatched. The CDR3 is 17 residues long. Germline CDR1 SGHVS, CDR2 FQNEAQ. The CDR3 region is CASSLSVAGGPHNEQFF. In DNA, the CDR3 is TGTGCCAGCAGCTTATCCGTAGCGGGGGGGCCCCACAATGAGCAGTTCTTC. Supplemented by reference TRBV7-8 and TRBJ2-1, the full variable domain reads GAGVSQSPRYKVAKRGQDVALRCDPISGHVSLFWYQQALGQGPEFLTYFQNEAQLDKSGLPSDRFFAERPEGSVSTLKIQRTQQEDSAVYLCASSLSVAGGPHNEQFFGPGTRLTVL.

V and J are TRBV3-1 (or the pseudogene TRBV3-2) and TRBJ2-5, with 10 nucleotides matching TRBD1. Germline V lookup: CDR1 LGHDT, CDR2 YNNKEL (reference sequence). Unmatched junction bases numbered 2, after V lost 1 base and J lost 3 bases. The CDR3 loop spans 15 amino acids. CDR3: CASSQVGQGKETQYF. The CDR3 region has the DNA TGTGCCAGCAGCCAAGTGGGACAGGGGAAAGAGACCCAGTACTTC.

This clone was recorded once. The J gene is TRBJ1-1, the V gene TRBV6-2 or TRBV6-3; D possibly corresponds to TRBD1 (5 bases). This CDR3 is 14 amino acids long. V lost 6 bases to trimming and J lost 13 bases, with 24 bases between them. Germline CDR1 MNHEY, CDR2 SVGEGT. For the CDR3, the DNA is TGTGCCAGCAGCCCAAAACAGGATCGGGCTCCGGATTTCTTT. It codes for CASSPKQDRAPDFF.

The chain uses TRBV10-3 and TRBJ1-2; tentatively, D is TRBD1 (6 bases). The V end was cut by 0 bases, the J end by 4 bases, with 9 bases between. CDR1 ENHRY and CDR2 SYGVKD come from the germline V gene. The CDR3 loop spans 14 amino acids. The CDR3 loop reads CAISESGDIYGYTF. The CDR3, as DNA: TGTGCCATCAGTGAGTCAGGGGACATCTATGGCTACACCTTC.

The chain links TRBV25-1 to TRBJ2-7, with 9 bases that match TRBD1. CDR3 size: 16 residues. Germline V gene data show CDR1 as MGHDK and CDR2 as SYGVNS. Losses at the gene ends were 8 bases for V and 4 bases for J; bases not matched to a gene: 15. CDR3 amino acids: CASGTLILDRGYEQYF. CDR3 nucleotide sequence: TGTGCCAGCGGGACCCTCATTTTGGACAGGGGTTACGAGCAGTACTTC.

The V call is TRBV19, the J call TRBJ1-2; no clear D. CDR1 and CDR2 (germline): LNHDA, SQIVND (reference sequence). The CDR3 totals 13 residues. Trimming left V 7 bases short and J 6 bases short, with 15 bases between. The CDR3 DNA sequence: TGTGCCAGTAACGCGCCGGACTGGGATGGCTACACCTTC. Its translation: CASNAPDWDGYTF.

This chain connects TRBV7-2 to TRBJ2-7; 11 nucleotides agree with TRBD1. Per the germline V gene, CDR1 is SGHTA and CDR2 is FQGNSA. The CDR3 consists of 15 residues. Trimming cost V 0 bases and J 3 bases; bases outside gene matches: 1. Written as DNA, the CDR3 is TGTGCCAGCAGCTTAGCGGGACAGGGGGGCTACGAGCAGTACTTC. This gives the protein CASSLAGQGGYEQYF.

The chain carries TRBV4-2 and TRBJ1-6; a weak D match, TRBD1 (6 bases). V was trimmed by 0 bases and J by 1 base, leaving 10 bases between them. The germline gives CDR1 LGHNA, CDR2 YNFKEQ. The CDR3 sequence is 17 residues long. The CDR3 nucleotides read TGTGCCAGCAGCCAAGATGCAGGGGAGTCCTATAATTCACCCCTCCACTTT. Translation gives CASSQDAGESYNSPLHF.

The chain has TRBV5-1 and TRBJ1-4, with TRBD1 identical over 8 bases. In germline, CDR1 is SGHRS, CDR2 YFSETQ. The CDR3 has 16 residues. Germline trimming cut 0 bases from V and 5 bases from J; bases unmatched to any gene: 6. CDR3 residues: CASSLDRGAPNEKLFF. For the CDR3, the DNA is TGCGCCAGCAGCTTGGACAGGGGGGCTCCAAATGAAAAACTGTTTTTT.